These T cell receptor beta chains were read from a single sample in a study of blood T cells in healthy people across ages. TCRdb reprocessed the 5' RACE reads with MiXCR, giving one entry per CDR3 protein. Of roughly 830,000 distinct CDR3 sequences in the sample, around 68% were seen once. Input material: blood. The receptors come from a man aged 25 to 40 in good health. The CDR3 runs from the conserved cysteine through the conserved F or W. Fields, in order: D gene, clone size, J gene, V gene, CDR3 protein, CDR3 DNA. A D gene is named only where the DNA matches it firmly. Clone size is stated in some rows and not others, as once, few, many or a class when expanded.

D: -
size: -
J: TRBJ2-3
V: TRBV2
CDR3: CANSKLVAPDTQYF
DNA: TGTGCCAACTCCAAGCTTGTAGCCCCAGATACGCAGTATTTT

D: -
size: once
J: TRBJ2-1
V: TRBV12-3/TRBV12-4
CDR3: CASSLEPVTYEQFF
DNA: TGTGCCAGCAGTTTAGAGCCGGTTACCTACGAGCAGTTCTTC

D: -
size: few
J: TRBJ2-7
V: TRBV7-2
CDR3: CASSFTLGFGPYEQYF
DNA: TGTGCCAGCAGCTTCACGTTGGGGTTTGGACCCTACGAGCAGTACTTC

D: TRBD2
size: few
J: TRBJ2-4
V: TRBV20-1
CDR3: CSALGLADKNIQYF
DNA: TGCAGTGCCCTTGGACTAGCGGATAAAAACATTCAGTACTTC

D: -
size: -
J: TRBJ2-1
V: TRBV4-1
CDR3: CASSQVQRPYNEQFF
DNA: TGCGCCAGCAGCCAAGTGCAGCGCCCCTACAATGAGCAGTTCTTC

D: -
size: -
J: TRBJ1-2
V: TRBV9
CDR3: CASNPAGAGYGYTF
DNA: TGTGCCAGCAACCCCGCAGGGGCAGGCTATGGCTACACCTTC

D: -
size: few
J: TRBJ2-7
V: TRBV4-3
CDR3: CASSPVADSSEQYF
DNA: TGCGCCAGCAGCCCAGTCGCCGACAGTTCCGAGCAGTACTTC

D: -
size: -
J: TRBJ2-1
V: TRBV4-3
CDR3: CASSQDVQGFNEQFF
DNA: TGCGCCAGCAGCCAAGACGTCCAGGGATTCAATGAGCAGTTCTTC

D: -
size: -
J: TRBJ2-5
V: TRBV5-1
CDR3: CASSSSLQETQYF
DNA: TGCGCCAGCAGCTCGAGCCTCCAAGAGACCCAGTACTTC

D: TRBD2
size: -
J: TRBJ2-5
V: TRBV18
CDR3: CASSQAGDETQYF
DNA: TGTGCCAGCTCCCAGGCGGGGGACGAGACCCAGTACTTC

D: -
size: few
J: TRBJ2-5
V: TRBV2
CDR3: CASSELALGETQYF
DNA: TGTGCCAGCAGTGAACTAGCTCTGGGGGAGACCCAGTACTTC

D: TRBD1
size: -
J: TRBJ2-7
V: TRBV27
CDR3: CASSLSPGGYEQYF
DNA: TGTGCCAGCAGTTTATCGCCAGGGGGCTACGAGCAGTACTTC

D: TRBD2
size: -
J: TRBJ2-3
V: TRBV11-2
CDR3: CASLSGGRSTDTQYF
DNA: TGTGCCAGCCTGAGCGGGGGTAGGTCCACAGATACGCAGTATTTT

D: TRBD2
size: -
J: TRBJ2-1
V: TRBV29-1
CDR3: CSVDTGLAANNEQFF
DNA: TGCAGCGTTGATACCGGACTAGCGGCTAACAATGAGCAGTTCTTC

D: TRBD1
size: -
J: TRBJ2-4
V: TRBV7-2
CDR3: CASRPDRGSKNIQYF
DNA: TGTGCCAGCAGACCCGACAGGGGATCTAAAAACATTCAGTACTTC

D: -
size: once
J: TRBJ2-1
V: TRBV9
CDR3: CASSNYYNEQFF
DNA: TGTGCCAGCAGCAACTATTACAATGAGCAGTTCTTC

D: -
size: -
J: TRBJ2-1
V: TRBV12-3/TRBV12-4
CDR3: CASSLTLVVNEQFF
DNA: TGTGCCAGCAGTTTAACGTTGGTAGTCAATGAGCAGTTCTTC

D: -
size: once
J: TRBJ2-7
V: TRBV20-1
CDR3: CSARRGARYEQYF
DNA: TGCAGTGCTAGGCGTGGAGCGAGGTACGAGCAGTACTTC

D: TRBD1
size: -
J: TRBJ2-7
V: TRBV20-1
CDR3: CSARARDSSGTGSHEQYF
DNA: TGCAGTGCTAGAGCCAGAGACTCATCCGGGACAGGGTCGCACGAGCAGTACTTC

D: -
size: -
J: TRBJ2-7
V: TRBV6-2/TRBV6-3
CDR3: CASRRNTGTPGEQYF
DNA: TGTGCCAGCAGGCGTAACACCGGGACACCGGGCGAGCAGTACTTC